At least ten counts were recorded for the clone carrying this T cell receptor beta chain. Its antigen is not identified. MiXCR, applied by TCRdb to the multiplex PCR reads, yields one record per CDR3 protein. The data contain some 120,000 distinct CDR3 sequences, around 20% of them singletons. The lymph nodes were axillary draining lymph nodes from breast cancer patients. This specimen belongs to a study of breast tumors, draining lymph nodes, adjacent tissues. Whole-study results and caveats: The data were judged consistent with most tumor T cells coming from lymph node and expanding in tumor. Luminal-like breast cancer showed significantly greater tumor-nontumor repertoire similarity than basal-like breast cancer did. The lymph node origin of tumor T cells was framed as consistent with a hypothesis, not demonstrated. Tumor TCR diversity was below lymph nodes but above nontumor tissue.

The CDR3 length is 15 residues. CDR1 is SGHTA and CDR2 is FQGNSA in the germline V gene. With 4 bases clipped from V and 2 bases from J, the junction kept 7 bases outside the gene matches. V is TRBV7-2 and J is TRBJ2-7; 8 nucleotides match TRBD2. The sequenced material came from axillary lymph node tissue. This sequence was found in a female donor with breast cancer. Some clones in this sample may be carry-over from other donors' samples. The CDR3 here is CASSSPGLETYEQYF. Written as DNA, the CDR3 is TGTGCCAGCAGCTCTCCGGGACTAGAGACCTACGAGCAGTACTTC.